These T cell receptor beta chains were read from a single sample in a study of blood T cell repertoires in COVID-19. Measured with immunoSEQ multiplex PCR; TCRdb has only the in-frame clones, and not every one. The sample includes some 220,000 clones, approximately 85% of them seen just once. The source material was peripheral blood. These receptors all come from a woman between 65 and 79 years old with COVID-19, enrolled during active disease. CDR3s include the opening cysteine and the closing phenylalanine or tryptophan. The order of the fields is J gene, clone size, V gene, D gene, CDR3 protein, CDR3 DNA. A D gene is named only where the DNA matches it firmly. Size is stated for part of the rows, as once, few or many counts, or as a class when the clone is expanded.

TRBJ1-2 . TRBV28 . CASSLSVNGYTF TGTGCCAGCAGTTTATCGGTCAACGGCTACACCTTC
TRBJ1-2 . TRBV11-2 TRBD1 CASSLTDRGFYGYTF TGTGCCAGCAGCTTAACGGACAGGGGATTCTATGGCTACACCTTC
TRBJ1-5 . TRBV19 . CASRVSGAYQPQHF TGTGCCAGTAGGGTTTCAGGGGCCTATCAGCCCCAGCATTTT
TRBJ1-1 . TRBV5-1 TRBD1 CASSSGTGGFGSSEAFF TGCGCCAGCAGCTCCGGGACAGGGGGCTTCGGGAGCTCTGAAGCTTTCTTT
TRBJ2-7 . TRBV5-1 TRBD1 CASSLGQEARDREF TGCGCCAGCAGCTTGGGCCAAGAGGCCCGGGACAGGGAATTC
TRBJ1-2 . TRBV7-8 . CASSLAHSGYTF TGTGCCAGCAGCTTAGCTCACTCGGGCTACACCTTC
TRBJ2-7 once TRBV9 . CASSVGGDLLSRSSYEQYF TGTGCCAGCAGCGTAGGGGGGGACTTACTGTCGCGGAGCTCCTACGAGCAGTACTTC
TRBJ2-3 . TRBV9 TRBD2 CASTGGEGTDTQYF TGTGCCAGCACGGGGGGAGAGGGGACAGATACGCAGTATTTT
TRBJ2-3 . TRBV6-1 . CASSESTDTQYF TGTGCCAGCAGTGAGTCTACAGATACGCAGTATTTT
TRBJ2-7 . TRBV10-3 TRBD1 CAIGTASYEQYF TGTGCCATTGGGACAGCGAGCTACGAGCAGTACTTC
TRBJ1-6 . TRBV6-2/TRBV6-3 . CASSYSGQLSPLHF TGTGCCAGCAGTTACTCGGGACAACTATCCCCCCTCCACTTT
TRBJ2-3 . TRBV19 . CASSTGTDTQYF TGTGCCAGTAGTACGGGCACAGATACGCAGTATTTT
TRBJ1-1 few TRBV28 . CASSLVRTEAFF TGTGCCAGCAGTTTGGTCCGGACTGAAGCTTTCTTT
TRBJ1-1 . TRBV5-1 TRBD1 CASSSNRGVTEAFF TGCGCCAGCAGCTCCAACAGGGGGGTCACTGAAGCTTTCTTT
TRBJ1-5 once TRBV28 TRBD1 CASNTAGTGNQPQHF TGTGCCAGCAATACTGCCGGGACAGGCAATCAGCCCCAGCATTTT
TRBJ2-7 . TRBV27 TRBD2 CASSKSLAGGPGSYEQYF TGTGCCAGCAGCAAAAGTCTAGCGGGAGGACCCGGATCCTACGAGCAGTACTTC
TRBJ2-6 . TRBV21-1 . CASSKRRLNQSGANVLTF TGTGCCAGCAGCAAAAGGAGACTGAATCAGTCTGGGGCCAACGTCCTGACTTTC
TRBJ2-7 . TRBV4-2 . CASSQAGRVSEQYF TGTGCCAGCAGCCAGGCGGGTCGAGTATCCGAGCAGTACTTC
TRBJ2-7 few TRBV7-8 . CASSLDGNYEQYF TGTGCCAGCAGCTTAGACGGGAACTACGAGCAGTACTTC
TRBJ2-4 . TRBV19 . CASTHEGDLAKNIQYF TGTGCCAGTACTCACGAGGGCGACCTGGCCAAAAACATTCAGTACTTC
TRBJ2-3 . TRBV28 . CASSSAQYSAQYF TGTGCCAGCAGCTCTGCTCAATACTCGGCGCAGTATTTT
TRBJ1-4 . TRBV24-1 TRBD1 CATSDSGQGSEKLFF TGTGCCACCAGTGACTCGGGACAGGGTAGCGAAAAACTGTTTTTT
TRBJ2-5 once TRBV7-8 TRBD2 CASSRDLAGETQYF TGTGCCAGCAGCCGAGATCTAGCGGGAGAGACCCAGTACTTC
TRBJ2-6 once TRBV7-2 . CASSLVRSGANVLTF TGTGCCAGCAGCCTCGTTCGCTCTGGGGCCAACGTCCTGACTTTC
TRBJ2-2 . TRBV9 TRBD2 CASSVEASGRAYTGELFF TGTGCCAGCAGCGTAGAGGCTAGCGGGAGGGCCTACACCGGGGAGCTGTTTTTT
TRBJ2-1 . TRBV7-3 . CASSSGVGNEQFF TGTGCCAGCAGCTCCGGAGTAGGAAATGAGCAGTTCTTC
TRBJ2-7 once TRBV7-2 TRBD2 CASSLELAGSYEQYF TGTGCCAGCAGCTTAGAACTAGCGGGTTCCTACGAGCAGTACTTC
TRBJ1-4 . TRBV25-1 . CASSQSATNEKLFF TGTGCCAGCAGTCAATCCGCAACTAATGAAAAACTGTTTTTT
TRBJ1-1 . TRBV10-1 . CASSGLFMNTEAFF TGCGCCAGCAGTGGACTTTTCATGAACACTGAAGCTTTCTTT
TRBJ1-2 . TRBV28 TRBD1 CASTPTGEDYGYTF TGTGCCAGCACTCCGACAGGGGAGGACTATGGCTACACCTTC
TRBJ2-2 once TRBV5-1 . CASSPAGDSPGELFF TGCGCCAGCAGCCCGGCCGGCGACAGCCCCGGGGAGCTGTTTTTT
TRBJ2-1 . TRBV25-1 . CASRTHNEQFF TGTGCCAGCAGAACTCACAATGAGCAGTTCTTC
TRBJ1-1 . TRBV18 TRBD1 CASSLYRGSMNTEAFF TGTGCCAGCTCACTCTACAGGGGGAGTATGAACACTGAAGCTTTCTTT
TRBJ2-7 . TRBV30 . CAWRLQGKSAYEQYF TGTGCCTGGAGATTACAGGGAAAATCAGCCTACGAGCAGTACTTC